One and the same sample provided the 6 T cell receptor beta chains below, sequenced in a study of T cells in Graves' hyperthyroidism and ophthalmopathy. RNA transcripts provided the source from which TCR beta CDR3 regions were amplified. A set of HTBI primers served as the primers for a first-round RT-PCR of the TCR CDR3. TCRdb re-called the multiplex PCR reads through MiXCR, storing one row per CDR3 protein. The data contain approximately 270,000 distinct CDR3 sequences, more than 14% of them singletons. The sample taken for sequencing was blood. The receptors stem from a woman between 35 and 50 years old with Graves' hyperthyroidism that later progressed to Graves' ophthalmopathy.

This clonotype was seen many times. This chain connects TRBV28 to TRBJ2-7, with 7 bases identical to TRBD2. Losses at the gene ends were 8 bases for V and 4 bases for J; bases not matched to a gene: 14. The CDR3 loop spans 15 amino acids. Germline lookup yields CDR1 MDHEN and CDR2 SYDVKM. For the CDR3, the DNA is TGTGCCAGCTTGGACGGCTCCGGGGGGACTTACGAGCAGTACTTC. Translated, it gives CASLDGSGGTYEQYF.

This clonotype occurred once. A much larger clone sits a single nucleotide away, making a read error possible. The rearrangement links TRBV20-1 to TRBJ2-3; D uncertain. The J call may be incorrect, as the DNA end agrees better with TRBJ1-5. CDR3 length equals 13 residues. Germline CDR1 is DFQATT and CDR2 is SNEGSKA (reference sequence). CDR3: CSVASGGTDTQHF. The CDR3 region has the DNA TGCAGTGTTGCTAGCGGAGGCACAGATACGCAGCATTTT.

This chain links TRBV10-1 with TRBJ2-7; D remains unclear. The CDR3 runs to 12 residues. Trimming cost V 6 bases and J 3 bases, with 9 bases left between them. Germline assignment: CDR1 WNHNN and CDR2 SYGVQD (reference sequence). The CDR3 DNA reads TGCGCCAGCAGCCCCGACGGCTACGAGCAGTACTTC. Its translation is CASSPDGYEQYF.

This clonotype turned up a few times. The CDR3 region is CASNLLNANTGELFF. DNA for the CDR3: TGCGCCAGCAACTTATTGAACGCGAACACCGGGGAGCTGTTTTTT. The V call is TRBV5-1, the J call TRBJ2-2, with no clear D. The germline V gene has CDR1 SGHRS and CDR2 YFSETQ. V was cut by 6 bases and J by 0 bases, with 12 bases left in between. The CDR3 totals 15 residues.

This clonotype was seen only a few times. V usage is TRBV29-1 and J usage is TRBJ2-2; 8 nucleotides align to TRBD2. The CDR3 is 13 amino acids. The ends lost 4 bases at V and 4 bases at J; junction bases unmatched: 2. CDR1 is SQVTM and CDR2 is ANQGSEA in the germline V gene. The CDR3, as DNA: TGCAGCGTTGGACTAGCGATCACCGGGGAGCTGTTTTTT. Translated: CSVGLAITGELFF.

V gene TRBV4-1 combines with J gene TRBJ2-1, with 12 bases matching TRBD2. V lost 5 bases to trimming and J lost 6 bases; unmatched junction nucleotides: 8. The CDR3 covers 16 residues. Germline values: CDR1 MGHRA, CDR2 YSYEKL. DNA for the CDR3: TGCGCCAGCAGCATCCGCACGACTAGCGGGAGCAATGAGCAGTTCTTC. It yields the protein CASSIRTTSGSNEQFF.